This TCR beta chain was identified in a study of blood T cell repertoires in COVID-19. The CDR3 is 15 amino acids. V was shortened by 4 bases and J by 4 bases, with 16 bases between the two germline ends. CDR1 and CDR2 (germline): MNHNY, SVGAGI (reference sequence). In the original workflow: It was from reference gene primer amplification that nucleated cell counts were estimated. Here immunoSEQ multiplex PCR was the method, and the copy in TCRdb shows in-frame clones only, minus some. D and trimming were read from the DNA, whereas the V and J calls and clone size are those reported in that table. Of several thousand clones in the sample, 70% were seen once.

This receptor was obtained from a man between 65 and 85 years old with active COVID-19. The genes are TRBV6-6 and TRBJ1-1; D is unresolved. The source material was peripheral blood. The CDR3 region is CASSSKGGSGTEAFF. In nucleotides, the CDR3 is TGTGCCAGCAGTTCGAAAGGTGGTTCGGGCACTGAAGCTTTCTTT.